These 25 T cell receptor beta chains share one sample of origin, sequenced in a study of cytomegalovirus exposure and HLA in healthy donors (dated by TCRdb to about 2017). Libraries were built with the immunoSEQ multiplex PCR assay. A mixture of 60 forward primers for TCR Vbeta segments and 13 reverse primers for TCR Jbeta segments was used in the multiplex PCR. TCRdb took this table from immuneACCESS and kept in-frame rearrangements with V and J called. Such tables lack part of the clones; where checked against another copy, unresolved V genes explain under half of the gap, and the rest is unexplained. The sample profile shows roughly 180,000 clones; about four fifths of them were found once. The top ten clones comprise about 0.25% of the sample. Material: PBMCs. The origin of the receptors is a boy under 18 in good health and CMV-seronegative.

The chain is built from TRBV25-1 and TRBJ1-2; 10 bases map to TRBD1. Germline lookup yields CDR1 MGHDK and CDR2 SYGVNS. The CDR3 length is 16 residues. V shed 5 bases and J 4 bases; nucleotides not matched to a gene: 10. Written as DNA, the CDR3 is TGTGCCAGCAGTAAAACGACAGGGGGCCGGGGCTATGGCTACACCTTC. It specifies CASSKTTGGRGYGYTF.

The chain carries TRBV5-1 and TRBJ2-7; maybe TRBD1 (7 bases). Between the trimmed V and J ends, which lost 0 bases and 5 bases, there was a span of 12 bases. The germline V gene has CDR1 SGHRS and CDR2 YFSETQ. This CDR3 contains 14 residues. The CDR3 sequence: CASSLGQGGDEQYF. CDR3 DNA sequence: TGCGCCAGCAGCTTGGGACAGGGCGGGGACGAGCAGTACTTC.

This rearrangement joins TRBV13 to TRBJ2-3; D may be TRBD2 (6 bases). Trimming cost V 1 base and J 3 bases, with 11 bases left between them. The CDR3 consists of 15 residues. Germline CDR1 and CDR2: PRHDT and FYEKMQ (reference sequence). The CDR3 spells CASSLAGVGTDTQYF. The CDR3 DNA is TGTGCCAGCAGCTTAGCGGGGGTGGGGACAGATACGCAGTATTTT.

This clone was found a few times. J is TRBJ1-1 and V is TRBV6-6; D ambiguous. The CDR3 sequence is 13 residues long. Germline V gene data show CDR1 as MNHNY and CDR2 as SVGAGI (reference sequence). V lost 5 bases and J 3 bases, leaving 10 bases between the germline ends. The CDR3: CASSEGEYTEAFF. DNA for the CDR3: TGTGCCAGCAGTGAGGGTGAATACACTGAAGCTTTCTTT.

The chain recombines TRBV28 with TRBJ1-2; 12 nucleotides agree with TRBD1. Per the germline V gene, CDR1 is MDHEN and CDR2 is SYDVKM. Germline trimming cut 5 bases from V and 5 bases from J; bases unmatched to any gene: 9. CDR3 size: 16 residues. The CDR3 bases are TGTGCCAGCAGTCGCCCCCCGGGACAGGGGGCGTATGGCTACACCTTC. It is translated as CASSRPPGQGAYGYTF.

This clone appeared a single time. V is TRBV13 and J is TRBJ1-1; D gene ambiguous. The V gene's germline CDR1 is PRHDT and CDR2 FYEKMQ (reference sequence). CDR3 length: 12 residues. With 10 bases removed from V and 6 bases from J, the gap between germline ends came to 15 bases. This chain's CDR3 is CAINPGNPEAFF. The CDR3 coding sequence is TGTGCCATTAACCCCGGTAACCCTGAAGCTTTCTTT.

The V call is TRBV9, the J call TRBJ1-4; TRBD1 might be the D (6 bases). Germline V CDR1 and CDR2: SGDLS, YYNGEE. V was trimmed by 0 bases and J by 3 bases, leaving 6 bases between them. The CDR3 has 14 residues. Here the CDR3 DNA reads TGTGCCAGCAGCGTAGGGACAGCTAATGAAAAACTGTTTTTT. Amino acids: CASSVGTANEKLFF.

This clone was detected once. CDR3 sequence: CASIKGKGGEQYF. The CDR3 DNA follows: TGTGCCAGCATAAAGGGGAAAGGGGGAGAGCAGTACTTC. The V and J genes are TRBV27 and TRBJ2-7; D might be TRBD1 (6 bases). The CDR3 has 13 amino acids. Germline CDR1 reads MNHEY; CDR2 reads SMNVEV (reference sequence). V lost 7 bases and J lost 7, with 17 bases in between.

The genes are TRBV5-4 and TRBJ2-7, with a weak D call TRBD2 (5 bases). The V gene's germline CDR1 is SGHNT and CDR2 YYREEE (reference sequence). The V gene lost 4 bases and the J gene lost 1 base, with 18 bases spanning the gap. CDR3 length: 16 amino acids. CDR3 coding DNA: TGTGCCAGCAGCCAATCTAGCCGGGTTGGGTCCTACGAGCAGTACTTC. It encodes CASSQSSRVGSYEQYF.

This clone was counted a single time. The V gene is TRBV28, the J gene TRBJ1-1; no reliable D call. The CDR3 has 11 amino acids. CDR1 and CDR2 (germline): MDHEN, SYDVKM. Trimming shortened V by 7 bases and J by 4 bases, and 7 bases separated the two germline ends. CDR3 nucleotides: TGTGCCAGCACCGCTACCACTGAAGCTTTCTTT. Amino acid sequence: CASTATTEAFF.

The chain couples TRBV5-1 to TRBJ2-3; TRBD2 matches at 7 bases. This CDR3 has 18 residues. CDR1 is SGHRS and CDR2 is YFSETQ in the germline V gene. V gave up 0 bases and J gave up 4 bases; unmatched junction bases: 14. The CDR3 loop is CASSLDGTSPGGADTQYF. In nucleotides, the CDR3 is TGCGCCAGCAGCTTGGATGGGACTTCCCCTGGGGGGGCAGATACGCAGTATTTT. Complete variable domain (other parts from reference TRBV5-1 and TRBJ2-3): KAGVTQTPRYLIKTRGQQVTLSCSPISGHRSVSWYQQTPGQGLQFLFEYFSETQRNKGNFPGRFSGRQFSNSRSEMNVSTLELGDSALYLCASSLDGTSPGGADTQYFGPGTRLTVL.

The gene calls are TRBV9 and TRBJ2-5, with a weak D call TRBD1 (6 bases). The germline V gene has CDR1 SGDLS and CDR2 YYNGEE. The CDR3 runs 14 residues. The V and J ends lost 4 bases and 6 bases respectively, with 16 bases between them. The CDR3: CASSPHRAWKTQYF. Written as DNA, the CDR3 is TGTGCCAGCAGCCCCCACAGGGCTTGGAAGACCCAGTACTTC.

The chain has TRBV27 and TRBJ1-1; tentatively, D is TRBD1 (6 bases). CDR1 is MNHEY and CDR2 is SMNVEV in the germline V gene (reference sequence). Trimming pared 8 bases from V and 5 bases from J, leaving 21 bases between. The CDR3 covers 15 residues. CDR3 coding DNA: TGTGCCAGCGGCCCCAGGGGAGGGAGTTTGACTGAAGCTTTCTTT. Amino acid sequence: CASGPRGGSLTEAFF.

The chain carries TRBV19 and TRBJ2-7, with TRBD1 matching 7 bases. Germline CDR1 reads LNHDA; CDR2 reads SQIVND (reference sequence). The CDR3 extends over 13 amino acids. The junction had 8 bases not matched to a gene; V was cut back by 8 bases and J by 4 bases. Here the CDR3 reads CASSDRVSYEQYF. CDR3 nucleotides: TGTGCCAGTTCCGACAGGGTGTCGTACGAGCAGTACTTC. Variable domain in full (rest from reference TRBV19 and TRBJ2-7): DGGITQSPKYLFRKEGQNVTLSCEQNLNHDAMYWYRQDPGQGLRLIYYSQIVNDFQKGDIAEGYSVSREKKESFPLTVTSAQKNPTAFYLCASSDRVSYEQYFGPGTRLTVT.

CDR3 in DNA: TGCGCCAGCAGCTCGCGGGGGCCCACGGGAGCAGATACGCAGTATTTT. It is translated as CASSSRGPTGADTQYF. The J gene is TRBJ2-3, the V gene TRBV4-1, with a tentative D call TRBD2 (7 bases). Germline CDR1 MGHRA, CDR2 YSYEKL. V lost 5 bases, J lost 4 bases, and 19 bases lay in between. This CDR3 has 16 residues.

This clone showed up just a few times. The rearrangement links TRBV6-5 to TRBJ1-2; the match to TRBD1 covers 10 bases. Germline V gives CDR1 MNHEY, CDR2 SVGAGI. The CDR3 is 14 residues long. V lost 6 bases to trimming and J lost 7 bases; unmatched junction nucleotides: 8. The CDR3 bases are TGTGCCAGCAGGGGGACAGGGGAGCGTAGTGGCTACACCTTC. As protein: CASRGTGERSGYTF.

This chain's CDR3 is CASSSQGTGGFYEQFF. Here the CDR3 DNA reads TGTGCCAGCAGCTCGCAAGGGACAGGGGGATTCTATGAGCAGTTCTTC. This rearrangement joins TRBV7-2 to TRBJ2-1; 11 bases agree with TRBD1. V trimming: 4 bases; J trimming: 8 bases; junction bases outside the gene matches: 10. Germline-derived CDR1 and CDR2 are SGHTA and FQGNSA. There are 16 residues in the CDR3.

The CDR3 DNA follows: TGTGCCAGCAGTGGCGGACAGGGGATCTACACCTTC. Its protein product is CASSGGQGIYTF. The chain has TRBV6-1 and TRBJ1-2, with 9 bases fitting TRBD1. The trim removed 4 bases at V and 10 bases at J, leaving 4 bases unmatched. The CDR3 contains 12 residues. CDR1 is MNHNS and CDR2 is SASEGT in the germline V gene.

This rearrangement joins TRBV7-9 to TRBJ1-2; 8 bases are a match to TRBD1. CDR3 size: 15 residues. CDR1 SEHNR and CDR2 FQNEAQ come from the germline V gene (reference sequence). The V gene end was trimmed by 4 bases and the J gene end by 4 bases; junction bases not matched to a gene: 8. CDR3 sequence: CASSSPTGVGYGYTF. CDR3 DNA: TGTGCCAGCAGCTCACCGACAGGGGTGGGCTATGGCTACACCTTC.

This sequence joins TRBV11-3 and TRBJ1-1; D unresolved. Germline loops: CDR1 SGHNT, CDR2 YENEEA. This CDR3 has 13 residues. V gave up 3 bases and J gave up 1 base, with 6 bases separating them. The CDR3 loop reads CASSFSGNTEAFF. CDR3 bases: TGTGCCAGCAGCTTCTCGGGGAACACTGAAGCTTTCTTT.

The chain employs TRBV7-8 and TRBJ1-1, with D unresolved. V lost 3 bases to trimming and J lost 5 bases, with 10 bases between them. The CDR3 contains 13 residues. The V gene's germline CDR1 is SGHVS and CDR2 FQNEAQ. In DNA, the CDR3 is TGTGCCAGCAGCTTGGAGGGTCGGACTGAAGCTTTCTTT. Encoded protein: CASSLEGRTEAFF.

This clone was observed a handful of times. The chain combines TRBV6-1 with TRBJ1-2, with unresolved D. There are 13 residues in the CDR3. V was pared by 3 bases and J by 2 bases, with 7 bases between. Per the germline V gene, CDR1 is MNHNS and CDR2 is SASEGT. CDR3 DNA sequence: TGTGCCAGCAGTGACAACCGGAACTATGGCTACACCTTC. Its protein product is CASSDNRNYGYTF.

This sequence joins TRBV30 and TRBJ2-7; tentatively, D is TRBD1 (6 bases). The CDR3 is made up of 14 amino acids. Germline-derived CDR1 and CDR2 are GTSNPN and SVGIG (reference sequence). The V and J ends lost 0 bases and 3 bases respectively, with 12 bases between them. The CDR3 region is CAWSVSGVGYEQYF. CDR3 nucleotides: TGTGCCTGGAGTGTATCAGGGGTGGGCTACGAGCAGTACTTC.

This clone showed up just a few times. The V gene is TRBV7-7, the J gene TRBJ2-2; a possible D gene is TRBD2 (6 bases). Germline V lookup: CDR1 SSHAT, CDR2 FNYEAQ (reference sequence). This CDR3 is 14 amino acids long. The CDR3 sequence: CASGPGVNTGELFF. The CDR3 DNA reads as TGTGCTAGCGGACCCGGGGTGAACACCGGGGAGCTGTTTTTT.

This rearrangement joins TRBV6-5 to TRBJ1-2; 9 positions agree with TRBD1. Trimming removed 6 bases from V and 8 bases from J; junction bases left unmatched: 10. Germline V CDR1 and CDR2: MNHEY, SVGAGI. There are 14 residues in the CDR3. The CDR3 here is CASRPPGQGGGYTF. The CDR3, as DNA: TGTGCCAGCAGACCCCCGGGACAGGGAGGAGGCTACACCTTC.